This T cell receptor beta chain was recovered during a study of blood T cell repertoires in COVID-19 (dated by TCRdb to between 2020 and 2021). For the wider study: Collaborator samples came from the United States, Italy and Spain and covered acute and convalescent phases of COVID-19. The samples were drawn from two sources: the first 160 participants of the ongoing ImmuneRACE study, and fewer than 1,500 subjects contributed by 6 global collaborators. Nearly every sample came with metadata listing a de-identified subject ID, COVID-19 status, age in years and sex. HLA class I and class II types, where available, came from metadata supplied by the sample provider rather than from assay-based typing. The material from the prospective study consisted of cDNA or gDNA derived from T cells, B-cell-depleted T cells, or PBMCs. Subjects who had been exposed to COVID-19, were actively infected with it, or had recovered from it provided the deeply sampled blood TCRbeta repertoires that made up the dataset. The repertoires were released in a freely available public database meant as a resource for research on the immune response to SARS-CoV-2.

As regards this clone: What antigen it recognizes has not been identified. No base quality information exists; no much larger clone differs at one position.

Another Seattle source contributed samples from volunteer blood donors who had recovered from COVID-19. Collaborating institutions collected whole blood in K2EDTA tubes following their own protocols. For TCRbeta analysis, collaborators shipped samples in one of three forms: frozen whole blood, isolated PBMCs, or DNA extracted from either of those sample types. Between the V and J ends, shortened by 6 bases and 2 bases respectively, the junction contains 11 bases. Inclusive of the bounding cysteine and phenylalanine, the CDR3 is 14 residues long. Here the CDR3 DNA is all that survives: 42 bases in frame from base 1. From a lookup of the germline V gene, CDR1 and CDR2 are SNHLY and FYNNEI. TCRbeta CDR3 regions were amplified from genomic DNA by means of the immunoSEQ Assay, a bias-controlled multiplex PCR. The source study handled its data this way. The number of nucleated cells in each sample was estimated by amplification of reference gene primers within the assay. To quantify the absolute abundance of each unique TCRbeta CDR3 rearrangement, sequence reads were collapsed and filtered. For each sample, productive Simpson clonality was calculated as the square root of Simpson's diversity index over productive rearrangements. Here the immuneACCESS table is served through TCRdb, limited to in-frame sequences with V and J called. Missing clones are a known gap in these copies; in checked studies unresolved V genes cover under half, and the rest lacks a known reason. From that table come the V and J calls and clone size; the DNA was used to work out D and trimming. This sample has 200,000 to 300,000 clones in its table, and approximately 86% of those were observed once. The ten largest clones capture 8.5% to 10% of the sample.

The research as a whole found: Clinical and demographic metadata were provided uncurated, with the amount varying by source and participant.

The chain is encoded by TRBV2 joined to TRBJ1-3, and the D gene may be TRBD1, 5 bases matching. Sequenced material: peripheral blood. The sequence was obtained from a man aged 40-50 years who had recovered from COVID-19. The nucleotide sequence is TGTGCCAGCAGGTCGGACACGGCTGGAAACACCATATATTTT. It encodes CASRSDTAGNTIYF.